A selection of T cell receptor beta chains follows, all from one sample in a study of blood T cell repertoires in COVID-19. The protocol was immunoSEQ multiplex PCR, while the TCRdb copy is restricted to in-frame clones and leaves out a portion. Of about 240,000 clones in the sample, around 86% were seen once. The sequenced sample consisted of peripheral blood. All receptors derive from a woman between 50 and 59 years old with COVID-19, enrolled during active disease. The CDR3 runs from the conserved cysteine through the conserved F or W. D genes are given only for firm matches. The listing skips clone size in some rows; elsewhere it reads once, few, many or a size class.

>NA|TRBV29-1|NA|TRBJ1-5
TGCAGCGTTGAAGGGCAGGGCGGCCAGCCCCAGCATTTT
CSVEGQGGQPQHF
>TRBD2|TRBV5-1|NA|TRBJ2-2
TGCGCCAGCAGCCCTGGGCTAGCGGGGGTCCCCGGGGAGCTGTTTTTT
CASSPGLAGVPGELFF
>TRBD1|TRBV7-9|few|TRBJ1-6
TGTGCCAGCAGCTTTGGACAGGGGAAAAGATCACCCCTCCACTTT
CASSFGQGKRSPLHF
>TRBD1|TRBV6-1|NA|TRBJ2-7
TGTGCCAGCAGTGAACCTGGACAGGGGCGGGACGAGCAGTACTTC
CASSEPGQGRDEQYF
>TRBD2|TRBV24-1|NA|TRBJ2-5
TGTGCCACCAGTGAGCGCACCCCGGGACTAGCGGGGAGAGAGACCCAGTACTTC
CATSERTPGLAGRETQYF
>NA|TRBV3-1/TRBV3-2|NA|TRBJ1-5
TGTGCCAGCAGCGGTAGTAGCGGCAATCAGCCCCAGCATTTT
CASSGSSGNQPQHF
>TRBD2|TRBV29-1|NA|TRBJ2-1
TGCAGCGTTGATAGCGGGGGCGGTGAGCAGTTCTTC
CSVDSGGGEQFF
>TRBD1|TRBV5-8|once|TRBJ1-6
TGTGCCAGCAGCTTGAGACCCCGGACAGGTTATTCACCCCTCCACTTT
CASSLRPRTGYSPLHF
>NA|TRBV28|NA|TRBJ1-5
TGTGCCAGCAGTTTATTTGGTAGGGAGTATCAGCCCCAGCATTTT
CASSLFGREYQPQHF
>NA|TRBV28|NA|TRBJ2-3
TGTGCCAGCAGCGGGGGATCCACAGATACGCAGTATTTT
CASSGGSTDTQYF
>TRBD1|TRBV6-4|NA|TRBJ1-2
TGTGCCAGCAGTCCACGGACAGGTTCGATCTATGGCTACACCTTC
CASSPRTGSIYGYTF
>NA|TRBV2|NA|TRBJ2-7
TGTGCCAGCAGTCAAGGGACTGGGACCTACGAGCAGTACTTC
CASSQGTGTYEQYF
>TRBD1|TRBV5-4|NA|TRBJ1-6
TGTGCCAGCAGCTTCTCCCCCAGACAGGGTTATTCACCCCTCCACTTT
CASSFSPRQGYSPLHF
>TRBD1|TRBV5-6|NA|TRBJ1-2
TGTGCCAGCAGCTTGGGACAGGGGATCGGCTACACCTTC
CASSLGQGIGYTF
>NA|TRBV29-1|NA|TRBJ1-1
TGCAGCGCCCGGGAGGCAGTTGGAAGAAACACTGAAGCTTTCTTT
CSAREAVGRNTEAFF
>NA|TRBV3-1/TRBV3-2|NA|TRBJ1-2
TGTGCCAGCAGCCAAGCCGGACAGATTGGGGACTATGGCTACACCTTC
CASSQAGQIGDYGYTF
>TRBD1|TRBV6-1|NA|TRBJ1-4
TGTGCCAGCAGTGAAGTGGGACAGAGCGATGAAAAACTGTTTTTT
CASSEVGQSDEKLFF
>NA|TRBV5-1|NA|TRBJ2-3
TGCGCCAGCAGCCCGAGGGGGGGTAGCGGGTACACAGATACGCAGTATTTT
CASSPRGGSGYTDTQYF
>NA|TRBV9|NA|TRBJ1-2
TGTGCCAGCAGCTATGACAGCTATGGCTACACCTTC
CASSYDSYGYTF
>NA|TRBV1|many|TRBJ2-1
TGCACCAGCAGCCAAGAAGTGTTCCGATATGTCGGGGTGGATGAGCAGTTCTTC
CTSSQEVFRYVGVDEQFF
>NA|TRBV27|once|TRBJ1-1
TGTGCCAGCAGCCCCCCAGGGTGGGCTGAAGCTTTCTTT
CASSPPGWAEAFF
>TRBD1|TRBV5-8|NA|TRBJ2-3
TGTGCCAGCATCGAAACCTGGACAGGGGGGGGAGATACGCAGTATTTT
CASIETWTGGGDTQYF
>TRBD1|TRBV7-9|NA|TRBJ1-2
TGTGCCAGCAGCTTAACCGGGACAGGGCAAAATAACTATGGCTACACCTTC
CASSLTGTGQNNYGYTF
>NA|TRBV6-1|NA|TRBJ1-2
TGTGCCAGCAGTGAAAAGGGCGGGAGGCGGATGGGTGGCTACACCTTC
CASSEKGGRRMGGYTF
>NA|TRBV24-1|NA|TRBJ2-5
TGTGCCACCAGTGATTCTCGGGGGGCTGGAGAGACCCAGTACTTC
CATSDSRGAGETQYF
>NA|TRBV30|NA|TRBJ2-1
TGTGCCTGGAAACGAGATGAGCAGTTCTTC
CAWKRDEQFF
>TRBD2|TRBV11-3|once|TRBJ2-7
TGTGCCAGCAGCTCCCGGACTAGCGGGTCACACTCCTACGAGCAGTACTTC
CASSSRTSGSHSYEQYF
>NA|TRBV12-3/TRBV12-4|NA|TRBJ1-5
TGTGCCAGCACCGGTAGCAATCAGCCCCAGCATTTT
CASTGSNQPQHF
>TRBD1|TRBV3-1/TRBV3-2|NA|TRBJ2-3
TGTGCCAGCAGCCTTAGGACAGGGGTTAGCACAGATACGCAGTATTTT
CASSLRTGVSTDTQYF
>TRBD1|TRBV28|NA|TRBJ1-5
TGTGCCAGTTCTTTGACAGGGAAGGAGCAGCCCCAGCATTTT
CASSLTGKEQPQHF
>TRBD1|TRBV27|NA|TRBJ1-2
TGTGCCAGCAGTTTCGACAGGGCGGGTGGCTACACCTTC
CASSFDRAGGYTF
>TRBD1|TRBV30|NA|TRBJ1-6
TGTGCCTGGAGCCGGTTACCGGGACAGGGCGCTAGCTCCTATAATTCACCCCTCCACTTT
CAWSRLPGQGASSYNSPLHF
>NA|TRBV6-5|NA|TRBJ1-2
TGTGCCAGCACTCCGGGGGTCGGGTATGGCTACACCTTC
CASTPGVGYGYTF
>NA|TRBV11-3|NA|TRBJ1-2
TGTGCCAGCAGCTTAGCAGGAAATGGCTACACCTTC
CASSLAGNGYTF
>NA|TRBV9|NA|TRBJ2-7
TGTGCCAGCAGCGTGGGTACAGGCTACTACGAGCAGTACTTC
CASSVGTGYYEQYF
>NA|TRBV24-1|NA|TRBJ2-2
TGTGCCACCAGCGCGACTAGACGGGGCACCGGGGAGCTGTTTTTT
CATSATRRGTGELFF
>TRBD1|TRBV2|NA|TRBJ1-2
TGTGCCAGCAGTGAAAGGGGGCCGGTCAGTCCCTTTTTCCGCTACACCTTC
CASSERGPVSPFFRYTF
>NA|TRBV15|NA|TRBJ2-1
TGTGCCACCGCCCAGGACAGAGGCCCTTACAATGAGCAGTTCTTC
CATAQDRGPYNEQFF
>TRBD1|TRBV6-5|many|TRBJ1-6
TGTGCCAGCAGTTACTCGGGGACAGGGCAGGGGGCACCCCTCCACTTT
CASSYSGTGQGAPLHF
>NA|TRBV28|few|TRBJ1-3
TGTGCCAGCAGCCTCAATTGGGGCGACTCTGGAAACACCATATATTTT
CASSLNWGDSGNTIYF
>TRBD1|TRBV27|NA|TRBJ1-5
TGTGCCAGCAGGGCCGGGACAGGGTCTAGCAATCAGCCCCAGCATTTT
CASRAGTGSSNQPQHF
>TRBD2|TRBV2|NA|TRBJ2-1
TGTGCCAGCAGGGCCCCGGGACTAGCGATATTCTATGAGCAGTTCTTC
CASRAPGLAIFYEQFF
>NA|TRBV2|NA|TRBJ2-5
TGTGCCAGCCGACAAACAGGGGAGACCCAGTACTTC
CASRQTGETQYF
>NA|TRBV6-5|NA|TRBJ1-1
TGTGCCAGAAGGAGTCTTAACACTGAAGCTTTCTTT
CARRSLNTEAFF
>TRBD2|TRBV9|NA|TRBJ2-5
TGTGCCAGCAGCGTGACTAGCGGGGGGAATATAGAGACCCAGTACTTC
CASSVTSGGNIETQYF
>TRBD1|TRBV9|NA|TRBJ1-5
TGTGCCAGCAGCGCGACAGGGGGTCAGCCCCAGCATTTT
CASSATGGQPQHF
>TRBD1|TRBV5-4|once|TRBJ2-2
TGTGCCAGCAGCTCCGACAGGGCGAACACCGGGGAGCTGTTTTTT
CASSSDRANTGELFF
>NA|TRBV3-1/TRBV3-2|NA|TRBJ2-5
TGTGCCAGCAGCCAAGAACCACTAGTGAAGAATCGAGTGACCCAGTACTTC
CASSQEPLVKNRVTQYF
>TRBD1|TRBV2|NA|TRBJ1-3
TGTGCCAGCAGCCGTTGGCCCGGGACAGGGGTTAACTCTGGAAACACCATATATTTT
CASSRWPGTGVNSGNTIYF
>NA|TRBV7-2|NA|TRBJ2-3
TGTGCCAGCAGTTATATTAGCGCGGATACGCAGTATTTT
CASSYISADTQYF
>NA|TRBV2|NA|TRBJ2-5
TGTGCCAGCAGTGTGCGGACACCCCAGGAGACCCAGTACTTC
CASSVRTPQETQYF
>NA|TRBV25-1|few|TRBJ2-1
TGTGCCAGCAGTGGGCCAGGAAGATACAATGAGCAGTTCTTC
CASSGPGRYNEQFF